This TCR beta chain was observed in a study of T cell changes during pregnancy in multiple sclerosis. The table came from immunoSEQ multiplex PCR; TCRdb's copy has only in-frame clones and leaves some out. The sample has around 34,000 clones, 90% seen once; the top ten hold roughly 10%. The CDR3 spans 13 residues. V lost 0 bases, J lost 5 bases, and 8 bases lay in between. The germline CDR1 and CDR2 sequences are SGHDT and YYEEEE. The specimen was CD8+ T cells from peripheral blood mononuclear cells, collected before pregnancy. The source is a female donor with multiple sclerosis, enrolled in a pregnancy study. The gene calls are TRBV5-6 and TRBJ1-1; the D is unclear. The CDR3 sequence is CASSLAEYTEAFF. CDR3 sequence (DNA): TGTGCCAGCAGCTTGGCCGAGTATACTGAAGCTTTCTTT. Full variable domain (rest looked up from reference TRBV5-6 and TRBJ1-1): DAGVTQSPTHLIKTRGQQVTLRCSPKSGHDTVSWYQQALGQGPQFIFQYYEEEERQRGNFPDRFSGHQFPNYSSELNVNALLLGDSALYLCASSLAEYTEAFFGQGTRLTVV.